This TCR beta chain was obtained from a study of patients and donors after allogeneic stem cell transplantation. TCRdb independently ran MiXCR on the RT-PCR reads; one entry per CDR3 protein. The data hold about 160,000 distinct CDR3 sequences, with about two fifths observed a single time. This clonotype was found many times. The germline gene is not matched at one end of the junction; a read error may be the cause. There are 9 residues in the CDR3. Per the germline V gene, CDR1 is MNHEY and CDR2 is SVGAGI. Sequenced: blood, either unsorted or a sorted T cell fraction (not recorded which). This sequence originates from a human donor who was either an allogeneic HSCT recipient or a stem cell or donor lymphocyte infusion donor (not recorded which). It is not recorded whose cells these are; they may come from a transplant donor. The chain employs TRBV6-5 and TRBJ1-2; D gene unclear. The CDR3 nucleotides are TGTGCCAGCGGTTATGGCTACACCTTC. This encodes CASGYGYTF.